This T cell receptor beta chain is drawn from a study of blood T cell repertoires in COVID-19. The CDR3 spans 15 residues. Trimming shortened V by 2 bases and J by 6 bases, and 15 bases separated the two germline ends. The germline CDR1 and CDR2 sequences are LGHNA and YNFKEQ. Using immunoSEQ multiplex PCR, the repertoire was profiled, and TCRdb retains in-frame clones only, with some absent. This sample yields some 250,000 clones, of which approximately 78% are seen a single time; around 12% belongs to the top ten. This clonotype was obtained from a woman aged 60-70 years with active or convalescent COVID-19. The V and J genes are TRBV4-2 and TRBJ2-3; a possible D gene is TRBD2 (5 bases). Source material: peripheral blood. The CDR3: CASSQRAGDTDTQYF. In nucleotides, the CDR3 is TGTGCCAGCAGCCAAAGGGCGGGCGACACGGATACGCAGTATTTT.